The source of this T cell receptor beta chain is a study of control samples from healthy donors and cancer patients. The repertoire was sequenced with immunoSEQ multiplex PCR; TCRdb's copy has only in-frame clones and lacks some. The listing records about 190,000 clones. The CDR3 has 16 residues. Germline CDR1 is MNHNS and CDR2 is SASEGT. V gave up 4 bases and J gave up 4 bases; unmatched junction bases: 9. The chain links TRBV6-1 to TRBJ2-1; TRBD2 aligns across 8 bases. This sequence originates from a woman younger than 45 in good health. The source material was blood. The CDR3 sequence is CASSAPGAGGYNEQFF. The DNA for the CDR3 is TGTGCCAGCAGTGCGCCGGGGGCGGGGGGTTACAATGAGCAGTTCTTC.